A selection of T cell receptor beta chains follows, all from one sample in a study of immune cell composition in non-small cell lung cancer. TCRdb's table, derived via immunoSEQ multiplex PCR, lists solely in-frame clones and lacks some. The sample includes thousands of clones, 78% of them seen just once. The sequenced sample was lung tumor tissue. These TCRs come from a human donor with non-small cell lung cancer. CDR3s include the opening cysteine and the closing phenylalanine or tryptophan.

J: TRBJ2-1; length: 14; V: TRBV11-3; CDR3: CASSPEAGGNEQFF
J: TRBJ2-5; length: 14; V: TRBV6-1; CDR3: CASRASGGQETQYF
J: TRBJ2-7; length: 14; V: TRBV5-4; CDR3: CASTIGGPDYEQYF
J: TRBJ2-1; length: 16; V: TRBV28; CDR3: CASSLPGQGVDNEQFF
J: TRBJ2-2; length: 15; V: TRBV9; CDR3: CASSVVASNTGELFF
J: TRBJ1-1; length: 11; V: TRBV28; CDR3: CASSRGTEAFF
J: TRBJ2-7; length: 13; V: TRBV7-2; CDR3: CASSLVVQYEQYF
J: TRBJ2-7; length: 14; V: TRBV6-6; CDR3: CASRRGKSSYEQYF
J: TRBJ2-7; length: 16; V: TRBV6-1; CDR3: CASSEVIGTGYSEQYF
J: TRBJ1-6; length: 16; V: TRBV19; CDR3: CASSIANGNGDSPLHF
J: TRBJ1-1; length: 13; V: TRBV11-2; CDR3: CASSYELYTEAFF
J: TRBJ2-5; length: 13; V: TRBV7-3; CDR3: CASSSTSGETQYF
J: TRBJ1-3; length: 15; V: TRBV2; CDR3: CASRKDRGLGNTIYF
J: TRBJ1-1; length: 13; V: TRBV18; CDR3: CASSPPLNTEAFF
J: TRBJ1-5; length: 15; V: TRBV28; CDR3: CASSRGGRAEQPQHF
J: TRBJ2-2; length: 14; V: TRBV7-3; CDR3: CASRLGSGTGELFF
J: TRBJ1-2; length: 15; V: TRBV27; CDR3: CASSLYLGAPGGYTF
J: TRBJ2-4; length: 14; V: TRBV5-4; CDR3: CASSLNIAKNIQYF
J: TRBJ2-7; length: 14; V: TRBV5-1; CDR3: CASSLARGSYEQYF
J: TRBJ2-3; length: 16; V: TRBV9; CDR3: CASSVAAGGSTDTQYF
J: TRBJ2-5; length: 12; V: TRBV2; CDR3: CASRRSQETQYF
J: TRBJ2-5; length: 13; V: TRBV5-6; CDR3: CASSSTTQETQYF
J: TRBJ1-2; length: 17; V: TRBV7-9; CDR3: CASSSTGQGVSIYGYTF
J: TRBJ2-5; length: 14; V: TRBV7-2; CDR3: CASSLLKGRETQYF
J: TRBJ1-2; length: 13; V: TRBV7-2; CDR3: CASSGSQGYGYTF
J: TRBJ1-2; length: 14; V: TRBV19; CDR3: CASRTNRLDYGYTF
J: TRBJ1-1; length: 16; V: TRBV5-1; CDR3: CASSLRLGVVGTEAFF
J: TRBJ1-2; length: 16; V: TRBV4-3; CDR3: CASSQVTGTINYGYTF
J: TRBJ1-1; length: 13; V: TRBV11-2; CDR3: CASSLARHSEAFF
J: TRBJ1-5; length: 14; V: TRBV30; CDR3: CAWSLTAGNQPQHF
J: TRBJ1-1; length: 14; V: TRBV5-1; CDR3: CASSLQGRGTEAFF
J: TRBJ2-7; length: 12; V: TRBV7-8; CDR3: CASGQDIYEQYF
J: TRBJ1-2; length: 13; V: TRBV5-5; CDR3: CASSLRVGYGYTF
J: TRBJ1-1; length: 10; V: TRBV7-3; CDR3: CATYGGEAFF
J: TRBJ2-2; length: 14; V: TRBV2; CDR3: CASSRDRGSGELFF
J: TRBJ1-1; length: 14; V: TRBV28; CDR3: CASSLLGRGKLAFF
J: TRBJ1-6; length: 16; V: TRBV11-2; CDR3: CASSSLDRGLDSPLHF
J: TRBJ1-1; length: 13; V: TRBV7-9; CDR3: CASSLGGQSEAFF
J: TRBJ2-5; length: 16; V: TRBV7-2; CDR3: CASSLGLGGGLETQYF